A selection of T cell receptor beta chains follows, all from one sample in a study of vaccination and CD4 T cells after COVID-19. For these receptors, no antigen is known. One entry per CDR3 protein results from TCRdb running MiXCR on the PCR reads. The data hold 18,000 or so distinct CDR3 sequences, with 45% to 50% observed a single time. This sample comprised CD4+ T cells from blood, cultured in vitro, obtained before SARS-CoV-2 vaccination. Source of these receptors: a human donor who had recovered from COVID-19. The CDR3 runs from the conserved cysteine through the conserved F or W. The order of the fields is clone size, V gene, J gene, CDR3 length, D gene, CDR3 protein, CDR3 DNA. A D gene is named only where the DNA matches it firmly. Expanded clones are given a class, and other clones once, few, many or no size at all.

>.|TRBV7-9|TRBJ1-1|17|TRBD1
CASSLGQGIPQGTEAFF
TGTGCCAGCAGCCTAGGACAGGGGATCCCTCAGGGCACTGAAGCTTTCTTT
>few|TRBV10-3|TRBJ1-2|13|.
CAISAKGFDGYTF
TGTGCCATCAGTGCCAAGGGATTCGATGGCTACACCTTC
>few|TRBV15|TRBJ2-5|15|.
CATSRDSGYQETQYF
TGTGCCACCAGCAGAGATTCCGGCTACCAAGAGACCCAGTACTTC
>.|TRBV11-2|TRBJ2-7|13|.
CASSGLSFHEQYF
TGTGCCAGCAGCGGACTGTCCTTTCACGAGCAGTACTTC
>.|TRBV6-2/TRBV6-3|TRBJ1-5|15|.
CASSSSGQLNQPQHF
TGTGCCAGCAGCTCCTCAGGTCAGCTCAATCAGCCCCAGCATTTT
>few|TRBV7-9|TRBJ2-4|16|TRBD2
CASSLAGGGAFGIQYF
TGTGCCAGCAGCTTAGCGGGCGGGGGGGCCTTCGGCATTCAGTACTTC
>.|TRBV7-6|TRBJ2-2|16|.
CASSPPLGFNTGELFF
TGTGCCAGCAGCCCCCCGCTGGGCTTCAACACCGGGGAGCTGTTTTTT
>.|TRBV20-1|TRBJ1-5|15|.
CSARRGEGVNQPQHF
TGCAGTGCTAGACGGGGGGAGGGGGTGAATCAGCCCCAGCATTTT
>few|TRBV7-2|TRBJ1-2|11|.
CASSPNEGYTF
TGTGCCAGCAGCCCCAACGAAGGCTACACCTTC
>.|TRBV6-1|TRBJ2-6|18|.
CASSELARFGSGANVLTF
TGTGCCAGCAGTGAATTGGCAAGATTTGGCTCTGGGGCCAACGTCCTGACTTTC
>few|TRBV6-5|TRBJ1-5|17|.
CASSSPFWRARNQPQHF
TGTGCCAGCAGTTCCCCCTTTTGGAGGGCTCGCAATCAGCCCCAGCATTTT
>.|TRBV6-1|TRBJ1-5|15|.
CASIKQGDSNQPQHF
TGTGCCAGCATCAAACAGGGAGATAGCAATCAGCCCCAGCATTTT
>.|TRBV6-2/TRBV6-3|TRBJ2-7|15|TRBD2
CASSQTQGSGNEQYF
TGTGCCAGCTCTCAGACCCAGGGAAGCGGGAACGAGCAGTACTTC
>.|TRBV7-9|TRBJ2-3|16|TRBD2
CASSLTSGSDTDTQYF
TGTGCCAGCAGCCTTACTAGCGGGAGCGACACAGATACGCAGTATTTT
>.|TRBV15|TRBJ1-4|13|.
CATSRDRNEKLFF
TGTGCCACCAGCCGCGACAGGAATGAAAAACTGTTTTTT
>.|TRBV27|TRBJ2-7|15|.
CASSLSLGGSYEQYF
TGTGCCAGCAGTTTATCGCTGGGGGGCTCCTACGAGCAGTACTTC
>.|TRBV6-1|TRBJ1-2|13|.
CASSDGQSYGYTF
TGTGCCAGCAGTGACGGACAGTCCTATGGCTACACCTTC
>few|TRBV27|TRBJ1-5|14|.
CASSLNRVNQPQHF
TGTGCCAGCAGTCTAAACAGGGTCAATCAGCCCCAGCATTTT
>.|TRBV19|TRBJ1-1|14|TRBD1
CASRQGTGNTEAFF
TGTGCCAGTAGGCAAGGGACAGGGAATACTGAAGCTTTCTTT
>.|TRBV6-5|TRBJ1-2|16|TRBD1
CASSYPLDRGNHGYTF
TGTGCCAGCAGTTACCCTTTGGACAGGGGGAATCATGGCTACACCTTC
>.|TRBV27|TRBJ2-3|12|.
CASSPQSDTQYF
TGTGCCAGCAGTCCCCAGTCAGATACGCAGTATTTT
>few|TRBV30|TRBJ1-6|16|.
CAWSVAGSRVDSPLHF
TGTGCCTGGAGTGTAGCTGGCTCTCGAGTGGACTCACCCCTCCACTTT
>.|TRBV11-2|TRBJ2-5|17|TRBD2
CASSSQVLAGGHETQYF
TGTGCCAGCAGCTCCCAGGTACTAGCGGGAGGGCACGAGACCCAGTACTTC
>.|TRBV5-1|TRBJ2-5|17|TRBD2
CASSPGSGLAVGETQYF
TGCGCCAGCAGTCCAGGCTCCGGACTAGCGGTAGGGGAGACCCAGTACTTC
>once|TRBV7-9|TRBJ1-3|16|TRBD1
CASSFMTGIVGNTIYF
TGTGCCAGCAGCTTTATGACAGGGATCGTTGGAAACACCATATATTTT
>few|TRBV6-1|TRBJ1-1|13|.
CASTRTGNTEAFF
TGTGCCAGCACTCGAACAGGAAACACTGAAGCTTTCTTT
>.|TRBV7-2|TRBJ2-7|14|.
CASRPTTNSYEQYF
TGTGCCAGCAGACCTACGACTAACTCCTACGAGCAGTACTTC
>.|TRBV18|TRBJ2-7|14|TRBD2
CASSTRSGMYEQYF
TGTGCCAGCTCCACGAGAAGCGGGATGTACGAGCAGTACTTC
>.|TRBV7-2|TRBJ1-1|15|.
CASSSTPGRNTEAFF
TGTGCCAGCAGTTCCACGCCAGGGCGGAACACTGAAGCTTTCTTT
>.|TRBV7-2|TRBJ2-7|15|.
CASSSADTRSYEQYF
TGTGCCAGCAGCTCAGCGGACACTCGCTCCTACGAGCAGTACTTC
>few|TRBV19|TRBJ2-4|14|TRBD2
CAPPGGIAKNIQYF
TGTGCCCCCCCGGGGGGGATAGCCAAAAACATTCAGTACTTC
>.|TRBV7-9|TRBJ1-6|14|TRBD1
CASSRQGLSSPLHF
TGTGCCAGCAGCAGACAGGGACTTAGTTCACCCCTCCACTTT
>.|TRBV19|TRBJ1-1|13|.
CASSNGGDTEAFF
TGTGCCAGTAGTAACGGCGGGGACACTGAAGCTTTCTTT
>.|TRBV4-2|TRBJ2-5|16|TRBD1
CASSQVGRSGGETQYF
TGTGCCAGCAGCCAAGTGGGGCGGTCAGGGGGAGAGACCCAGTACTTC
>few|TRBV6-1|TRBJ1-1|14|.
CASTMTRMNTEAFF
TGTGCCAGCACCATGACAAGGATGAACACTGAAGCTTTCTTT
>once|TRBV4-2|TRBJ2-2|15|.
CASSQVTGGTGELFF
TGTGCCAGCAGCCAAGTTACGGGCGGCACCGGGGAGCTGTTTTTT
>.|TRBV7-2|TRBJ2-5|16|TRBD2
CASSLGSSGGQETQYF
TGTGCCAGCAGCTTAGGTTCTAGCGGGGGGCAAGAGACCCAGTACTTC
>.|TRBV10-2|TRBJ2-3|13|.
CASSGRRGDTQYF
TGCGCCAGCAGTGGGCGCCGGGGGGATACGCAGTATTTT